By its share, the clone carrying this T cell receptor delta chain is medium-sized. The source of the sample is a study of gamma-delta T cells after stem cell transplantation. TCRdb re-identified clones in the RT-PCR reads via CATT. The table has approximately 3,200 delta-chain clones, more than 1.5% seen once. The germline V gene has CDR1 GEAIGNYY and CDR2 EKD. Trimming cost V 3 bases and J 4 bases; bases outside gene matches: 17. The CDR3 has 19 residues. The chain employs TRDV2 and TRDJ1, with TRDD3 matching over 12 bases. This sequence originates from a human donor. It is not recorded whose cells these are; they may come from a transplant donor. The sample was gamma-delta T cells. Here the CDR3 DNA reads TGTGCCTGTGACTCGCTGGGGGATACGCGATTTGGTGCGGGCGATAAACTCATCTTT. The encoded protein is CACDSLGDTRFGAGDKLIF.